A single sample gave rise to the 32 T cell receptor beta chains below, sequenced in a study of T cell repertoires in cytomegalovirus infection. TCRdb reprocessed the reads via MiXCR and lists one record per CDR3 protein. The sample has under 90,000 distinct CDR3 sequences; about 44% are singletons. These receptors are not linked to any known antigen. Sequenced material: CD8+ T cells from cultured PBMCs, taken from culture after CMV antigen stimulation. The receptors were sampled from a human donor in good health (CMV status not recorded). Some clones in this sample may be carry-over from other donors' samples.

Turning to this clonotype: Because it lacks the conserved phenylalanine or tryptophan at the end, this CDR3 is likely a read error. The chain joins TRBV6-5 to TRBJ2-1, with 7 nucleotides matching TRBD1. CDR1 and CDR2 (germline): MNHEY, SVGAGI. Trimming took 4 bases from V and 4 from J; bases not matched to a gene: 4. This CDR3 is built from 14 residues. DNA for the CDR3: TGTGCCAGCAGTTGGGACAGATCATACAATGAGCAGTTCTTA. Translated: CASSWDRSYNEQFL.

This clonotype was picked up a small number of times. This rearrangement joins TRBV4-1 to TRBJ2-1; D is uncertain. In germline, CDR1 is MGHRA, CDR2 YSYEKL. This CDR3 has 15 residues. Trimming shortened V by 2 bases and J by 1 base, and 9 bases separated the two germline ends. The CDR3 loop is CASSQMASSYNEQFF. The CDR3 region has the DNA TGCGCCAGCAGCCAAATGGCAAGTTCCTACAATGAGCAGTTCTTC.

This clonotype came up a few times. The chain combines TRBV11-2 with TRBJ2-7; 8 positions match TRBD1. CDR1 and CDR2 (germline): SGHAT, FQNNGV. This CDR3 is built from 13 residues. With V trimmed by 5 bases and J by 4 bases, 4 bases remained unmatched. The CDR3 loop is CASSPGQVYEQYF. CDR3 nucleotides: TGTGCCAGCAGCCCGGGACAGGTGTACGAGCAGTACTTC.

This clonotype has more than one count but fewer than ten. This sequence joins TRBV7-6 and TRBJ2-3; 8 positions match TRBD1. The CDR3 consists of 13 residues. After removal of 6 bases from V and 6 bases from J, the junction contained 5 bases not matched to a gene. The V gene's germline CDR1 is SGHVS and CDR2 FNYEAQ. DNA of the CDR3: TGTGCCAGCAGGAATGGACAGGGCGATACGCAGTATTTT. Its translation: CASRNGQGDTQYF.

J is TRBJ2-1 and V is TRBV7-6, with a weak D call TRBD2 (5 bases). Germline CDR1 SGHVS, CDR2 FNYEAQ. This CDR3 spans 14 amino acids. V dropped 4 bases and J dropped 7 bases, with 14 bases sitting between them. CDR3 region: CASSSRTRENEQFF. DNA for the CDR3: TGTGCCAGCAGCTCCAGAACAAGGGAGAATGAGCAGTTCTTC. Full variable domain (missing parts from reference TRBV7-6 and TRBJ2-1): GAGVSQSPRYKVTKRGQDVALRCDPISGHVSLYWYRQALGQGPEFLTYFNYEAQQDKSGLPNDRFSAERPEGSISTLTIQRTEQRDSAMYRCASSSRTRENEQFFGPGTRLTVL.

This clonotype has more than one count but fewer than ten. This chain joins TRBV15 and TRBJ1-5, with a tentative D call TRBD1 (6 bases). V lost 8 bases and J 6 bases, leaving 14 bases between the germline ends. The germline V gene encodes CDR1 LNHNV and CDR2 YYDKDF (reference sequence). This CDR3 is built from 13 residues. CDR3 amino acids: CATAPGAPQPQHF. In nucleotides, the CDR3 is TGTGCCACCGCCCCGGGGGCCCCTCAGCCCCAGCATTTT.

The CDR3 is CATSDSIYDTGELFF. The CDR3 DNA sequence: TGTGCCACCAGTGATTCCATATATGACACCGGGGAGCTGTTTTTT. The V gene is TRBV24-1, the J gene TRBJ2-2; D remains unclear. Trimming stripped 2 bases from V and 3 bases from J, with 9 bases between. Germline V gene data show CDR1 as KGHDR and CDR2 as SFDVKD. The CDR3 extends over 15 amino acids.

J is TRBJ2-1 and V is TRBV20-1; no clear D gene. The CDR3 has 13 residues. Germline loops: CDR1 DFQATT, CDR2 SNEGSKA (reference sequence). V lost 5 bases, J lost 5 bases, and 13 bases lay in between. The CDR3 loop is CSAGAFRNNEQFF. CDR3 coding DNA: TGCAGTGCTGGCGCCTTTCGGAACAATGAGCAGTTCTTC.

This clonotype was seen a handful of times. The chain employs TRBV7-8 and TRBJ2-1; 9 positions agree with TRBD2. Trimming took 1 base from V and 5 from J; bases not matched to a gene: 3. The CDR3 is made up of 15 amino acids. The V gene's germline CDR1 is SGHVS and CDR2 FQNEAQ. CDR3 sequence (DNA): TGTGCCAGCAGCTTAGGTAGCGGGAGCCACAATGAGCAGTTCTTC. It codes for CASSLGSGSHNEQFF. The whole variable domain, filled in from reference TRBV7-8 and TRBJ2-1, reads GAGVSQSPRYKVAKRGQDVALRCDPISGHVSLFWYQQALGQGPEFLTYFQNEAQLDKSGLPSDRFFAERPEGSVSTLKIQRTQQEDSAVYLCASSLGSGSHNEQFFGPGTRLTVL.

The genes are TRBV27 and TRBJ2-6; no reliable D call. The V gene's germline CDR1 is MNHEY and CDR2 SMNVEV (reference sequence). Trimming took 5 bases from V and 0 from J, leaving 5 bases between them. This CDR3 contains 14 residues. In DNA form, the CDR3 reads TGTGCCAGCAGTGCAAGCTCTGGGGCCAACGTCCTGACTTTC. Translating it yields CASSASSGANVLTF.

The V gene is TRBV7-2, the J gene TRBJ1-4; 10 bases are shared with TRBD1. CDR1 SGHTA and CDR2 FQGNSA come from the germline V gene. This CDR3 comprises 16 residues. V shed 2 bases and J 8 bases; nucleotides not matched to a gene: 8. The CDR3 spells CASSLNRDRGNEKLFF. The CDR3 DNA reads as TGTGCCAGCAGCTTAAATCGGGACAGGGGAAACGAAAAACTGTTTTTT.

This chain connects TRBV15 to TRBJ1-1, with D tentatively TRBD1 (5 bases). V lost 2 bases and J lost 0, with 10 bases in between. The CDR3 runs to 15 residues. The V gene's germline CDR1 is LNHNV and CDR2 YYDKDF (reference sequence). CDR3 sequence (DNA): TGTGCCACCAGCAGACCACAGGACCTGAACACTGAAGCTTTCTTT. Translating it yields CATSRPQDLNTEAFF.

The chain has TRBV20-1 and TRBJ1-2, with 9 bases lining up with TRBD1. Germline CDR1 DFQATT, CDR2 SNEGSKA (reference sequence). V shed 5 bases, J shed 4 bases, and the junction held 11 bases outside the gene matches. The CDR3 is 15 residues long. CDR3: CSAQDLDRGSYGYTF. CDR3 DNA sequence: TGCAGTGCTCAAGACTTGGACAGGGGTAGCTATGGCTACACCTTC.

The CDR3 is CASSPQGSGGDQETQYF. CDR3 sequence (DNA): TGCGCCAGCAGCCCCCAAGGGAGCGGGGGAGACCAAGAGACCCAGTACTTC. The chain combines TRBV4-1 with TRBJ2-5; 8 bases match TRBD2. The CDR3 sequence is 17 residues long. Germline CDR1 reads MGHRA; CDR2 reads YSYEKL. V shed 4 bases, J shed 0 bases, and the junction held 10 bases outside the gene matches.

The CDR3 DNA reads as TGTGCTAGTGCCCCCTGGATGTGGCGGGGGGTCACAGATACGCAGTATTTT. Amino acid sequence: CASAPWMWRGVTDTQYF. The J gene is TRBJ2-3, the V gene TRBV12-5; 8 nucleotides agree with TRBD2. The CDR3 loop spans 17 amino acids. Germline CDR1 LGHNT, CDR2 FRNRAP. V shed 7 bases, J shed 2 bases, and the junction held 14 bases outside the gene matches.

V and J are TRBV7-9 and TRBJ2-1, with D unresolved. Germline V gene data show CDR1 as SEHNR and CDR2 as FQNEAQ (reference sequence). The CDR3 has 12 residues. V gave up 2 bases and J gave up 5 bases, with 4 bases separating them. The CDR3 sequence: CASSLQDNEQFF. CDR3 DNA sequence: TGTGCCAGCAGCTTACAGGACAATGAGCAGTTCTTC. Combining the CDR3 with reference TRBV7-9 and TRBJ2-1 gives the whole variable domain DTGVSQNPRHKITKRGQNVTFRCDPISEHNRLYWYRQTLGQGPEFLTYFQNEAQLEKSRLLSDRFSAERPKGSFSTLEIQRTEQGDSAMYLCASSLQDNEQFFGPGTRLTVL.

The V and J genes are TRBV20-1 and TRBJ1-1, with 9 bases matching TRBD1. The germline CDR1 and CDR2 sequences are DFQATT and SNEGSKA (reference sequence). Trimming took 6 bases from V and 6 from J; bases not matched to a gene: 14. This CDR3 has 15 residues. The CDR3 nucleotides read TGCAGTGCCCCTCGGTGGAGACAGGGGGGCCCTGAAGCTTTCTTT. Its translation: CSAPRWRQGGPEAFF.

V is TRBV7-2 and J is TRBJ2-3, with 8 bases identical to TRBD2. Trimming cost V 0 bases and J 4 bases; bases outside gene matches: 3. CDR1 is SGHTA, CDR2 FQGNSA, per germline. CDR3 length: 15 residues. CDR3 DNA sequence: TGTGCCAGCAGCTTAGCGGCGGGGGGCGCAGATACGCAGTATTTT. It yields the protein CASSLAAGGADTQYF.

The table lists this clonotype with many counts. The chain couples TRBV12-3 or TRBV12-4 to TRBJ1-1; possible D gene TRBD1, 6 bases. V lost 6 bases, J lost 1 base, and 12 bases lay in between. The CDR3 spans 14 residues. The CDR3: CASRQKGGNTEAFF. CDR3 nucleotides: TGTGCCAGCAGGCAAAAGGGGGGGAACACTGAAGCTTTCTTT.

The chain combines TRBV5-1 with TRBJ1-2, with D possibly TRBD1 on 6 matching bases. This CDR3 has 14 residues. V lost 7 bases to trimming and J lost 0 bases, with 13 bases between them. From germline, CDR1 is SGHRS and CDR2 YFSETQ. The CDR3 sequence is CASGPRGTNYGYTF. CDR3 bases: TGCGCCAGCGGCCCAAGGGGGACTAACTATGGCTACACCTTC.

This clonotype was recorded at least ten times. The rearrangement joins TRBV7-2 to TRBJ2-1, with D tentatively TRBD1 or TRBD2 (5 bases each). Germline V gene sequence: CDR1 SGHTA, CDR2 FQGNSA. V was pared by 1 base and J by 2 bases, with 15 bases between. This CDR3 spans 17 amino acids. CDR3 DNA sequence: TGTGCCAGCAGCTTAGGGCGGTGGGGGACGCCCTACAATGAGCAGTTCTTC. It yields the protein CASSLGRWGTPYNEQFF.

The genes are TRBV7-3 and TRBJ2-7; D might be TRBD1 or TRBD2, each matching 5 bases. V shed 6 bases and J shed 6 bases, with 21 bases lying between them. The CDR3 has 15 residues. Per germline, CDR1 SGHTA and CDR2 FQGTGA. The CDR3 nucleotides read TGTGCCAGCAGATTAGTTCAGGGACCCACTACCGAGCAGTACTTC. Protein: CASRLVQGPTTEQYF. Full variable domain (missing parts from reference TRBV7-3 and TRBJ2-7): GAGVSQTPSNKVTEKGKYVELRCDPISGHTALYWYRQSLGQGPEFLIYFQGTGAADDSGLPNDRFFAVRPEGSVSTLKIQRTERGDSAVYLCASRLVQGPTTEQYFGPGTRLTVT.

This rearrangement joins TRBV7-6 to TRBJ1-2; possible D gene TRBD1, 5 bases. This CDR3 spans 13 amino acids. Deletions cut 2 bases from V and 2 bases from J, with 6 bases between. CDR1 and CDR2 (germline): SGHVS, FNYEAQ. Here the CDR3 reads CASSLWGNYGYTF. The DNA of the CDR3 is TGTGCCAGCAGCTTATGGGGGAACTATGGCTACACCTTC.

As for this clonotype: At one end the junction does not follow the germline gene, possibly because of a read error. The CDR3, as DNA: TGTGCCTGCAGCTTAGCGACAGGGTCATACACCGGGGAGCTGTTTTTT. As protein: CACSLATGSYTGELFF. This chain uses TRBV7-9 with TRBJ2-2; 7 nucleotides line up with TRBD1. In germline, CDR1 is SEHNR, CDR2 FQNEAQ (reference sequence). The CDR3 is 16 residues long.

V is TRBV2 and J is TRBJ2-4, with D perhaps given as TRBD1 or TRBD2 (6 bases each). The CDR3 spans 17 residues. Trimming shortened V by 6 bases and J by 0 bases, and 18 bases separated the two germline ends. The germline gives CDR1 SNHLY, CDR2 FYNNEI. DNA of the CDR3: TGTGCCAGCAGCGGAAGTAGGGGGGATCTAGCCAAAAACATTCAGTACTTC. Its translation: CASSGSRGDLAKNIQYF.

This clonotype was seen a few times. The rearrangement joins TRBV7-6 to TRBJ2-3; D may match TRBD1 or TRBD2 (5 bases each). The CDR3 runs to 13 residues. The ends were cut back, 8 bases at V and 2 bases at J, with 11 bases in the middle. Germline values: CDR1 SGHVS, CDR2 FNYEAQ. CDR3 bases: TGTGCCAGCGGCGAGGGGACCACAGATACGCAGTATTTT. Translated: CASGEGTTDTQYF.

The rearrangement uses TRBV3-1 and TRBJ1-1; the match to TRBD1 covers 10 bases. CDR1 LGHDT and CDR2 YNNKEL come from the germline V gene (reference sequence). CDR3 length equals 16 residues. Trimming removed 9 bases from V and 1 base from J; junction bases left unmatched: 11. CDR3 residues: CASSDRTGGGNTEAFF. The CDR3 DNA reads as TGTGCCAGTTCTGACCGGACAGGGGGAGGGAACACTGAAGCTTTCTTT. Combining the CDR3 with reference TRBV3-1 and TRBJ1-1 gives the whole variable domain DTAVSQTPKYLVTQMGNDKSIKCEQNLGHDTMYWYKQDSKKFLKIMFSYNNKELIINETVPNRFSPKSPDKAHLNLHINSLELGDSAVYFCASSDRTGGGNTEAFFGQGTRLTVV.

V usage is TRBV7-8 and J usage is TRBJ2-3; no reliable D call. This CDR3 is 15 amino acids long. Per the germline V gene, CDR1 is SGHVS and CDR2 is FQNEAQ. With 0 bases removed from V and 5 bases from J, the gap between germline ends came to 12 bases. The CDR3 reads CASSLASLAVDTQYF. In DNA form, the CDR3 reads TGTGCCAGCAGCTTAGCGTCTCTGGCGGTAGATACGCAGTATTTT.

This clonotype was seen a handful of times. The chain combines TRBV20-1 with TRBJ1-1, with D possibly matching TRBD1 (5 bases). V lost 2 bases, J lost 4 bases, and 14 bases lay in between. CDR3 size: 14 residues. CDR1 and CDR2 from the germline V gene are DFQATT and SNEGSKA (reference sequence). The CDR3: CSARLGDRFTEAFF. As DNA, the CDR3 is TGCAGTGCTAGATTAGGGGATAGGTTCACTGAAGCTTTCTTT.

This clonotype appeared a few times. The rearrangement joins TRBV7-6 to TRBJ2-3; no reliable D call. Germline V gene sequence: CDR1 SGHVS, CDR2 FNYEAQ. This CDR3 has 15 amino acids. The V gene lost 2 bases and the J gene lost 3 bases, with 12 bases spanning the gap. CDR3 nucleotide sequence: TGTGCCAGCAGCTTAATGCAGCGTTGGACAGATACGCAGTATTTT. The encoded protein is CASSLMQRWTDTQYF.

This clonotype was found a few times. This chain joins TRBV7-8 and TRBJ2-3; 7 bases agree with TRBD2. V shed 5 bases and J 3 bases; nucleotides not matched to a gene: 14. Germline CDR1 reads SGHVS; CDR2 reads FQNEAQ. The CDR3 contains 17 residues. The CDR3 loop reads CASSRTSAGVVTDTQYF. The CDR3 DNA is TGTGCCAGCAGCCGCACTTCGGCGGGAGTGGTTACAGATACGCAGTATTTT.

This chain links TRBV20-1 with TRBJ2-7, with TRBD1 identical over 7 bases. CDR3 size: 15 residues. V was pared by 6 bases and J by 0 bases, with 11 bases of the junction left unmatched. Germline CDR1 is DFQATT and CDR2 is SNEGSKA (reference sequence). CDR3 residues: CSALSRDSRSYEQYF. In nucleotides, the CDR3 is TGCAGTGCCCTCTCCCGGGACAGCCGCTCCTACGAGCAGTACTTC.